These 24 T cell receptor beta chains came from one sample sequenced in a study of T cells in Graves' hyperthyroidism and ophthalmopathy. TCR beta CDR3 sequences were amplified from RNA transcripts. An initial round of RT-PCR targeting the TCR CDR3 relied on the HTBI primer set. TCRdb re-called the multiplex PCR reads through MiXCR, storing one row per CDR3 protein. The sample lists about 720,000 distinct CDR3 sequences; over 15% were seen once. Sequencing input: blood. These receptors came from a woman between 45 and 65 years old with Graves' hyperthyroidism that later progressed to Graves' ophthalmopathy.

There are a few counts of this clonotype. The chain uses TRBV25-1 and TRBJ2-3; TRBD1 matches 8 bases. The length of the CDR3 is 15 residues. Germline CDR1 and CDR2: MGHDK and SYGVNS. The trim removed 6 bases at V and 4 bases at J, leaving 9 bases unmatched. CDR3 DNA: TGTGCCAGCAGGATGGACAGGGCTCGGGCAGATACGCAGTATTTT. It yields the protein CASRMDRARADTQYF.

Notes on this clonotype: Mismatch with germline at one junction end may stem from a read error. The genes are TRBV4-1 and TRBJ2-3; 8 bases agree with TRBD2. The germline CDR1 and CDR2 sequences are MGHRA and YSYEKL. This CDR3 is built from 15 residues. The CDR3 coding sequence is TGCGCCAGCAGTCAAGGATACGGGGGGGCTGATACGCAGTATTTT. Its translation: CASSQGYGGADTQYF.

The chain recombines TRBV6-2 or TRBV6-3 with TRBJ2-1; 8 bases match TRBD1. V dropped 0 bases and J dropped 2; count of bases not matched to a gene: 6. The CDR3 sequence is 17 residues long. Per germline, CDR1 MNHEY and CDR2 SVGEGT. DNA for the CDR3: TGTGCCAGCAGTTACTCGGCAGGGGGCTATACCTACAATGAGCAGTTCTTC. Protein product: CASSYSAGGYTYNEQFF.

This clonotype was seen many times. V and J are TRBV18 and TRBJ1-6; tentative D call: TRBD1 (6 bases). V was cut by 8 bases and J by 0 bases, with 11 bases left in between. This CDR3 contains 15 residues. CDR1 is KGHSH and CDR2 is LQKENI in the germline V gene. The CDR3 coding sequence is TGTGCCAGCAGCCCGGACAGCTCCTATAATTCACCCCTCCACTTT. The encoded protein is CASSPDSSYNSPLHF.

Details on this clonotype: The conserved closing phenylalanine or tryptophan is absent in this CDR3, likely reflecting a read error. This chain uses TRBV5-1 with TRBJ1-2; 9 nucleotides line up with TRBD1. Germline loops: CDR1 SGHRS, CDR2 YFSETQ. Losses at the gene ends were 4 bases for V and 2 bases for J; bases not matched to a gene: 0. The CDR3 extends over 13 amino acids. The CDR3 coding sequence is TGCGCCAGCAGCGGGACAGGGAACTATGGCTACACCCTC. Its translation is CASSGTGNYGYTL.

The V and J genes are TRBV19 and TRBJ1-1, with D possibly matching TRBD1 (5 bases). This CDR3 has 14 residues. V was pared by 0 bases and J by 4 bases, with 9 bases between. CDR1 is LNHDA, CDR2 SQIVND, per germline (reference sequence). As DNA, the CDR3 is TGTGCCAGTAGTATAGACAGGGTCGGCACTGAAGCTTTCTTT. This codes for CASSIDRVGTEAFF.

This clonotype has only a few counts. V usage is TRBV27 and J usage is TRBJ2-5, with D perhaps TRBD1 (5 bases). The CDR3 has 15 amino acids. Looked up from germline, CDR1 is MNHEY and CDR2 is SMNVEV (reference sequence). Trimming took off 6 bases at V and 1 base at J, with 15 bases between the two ends. The chain's CDR3 is CASRSLTGAQETQYF. The CDR3 nucleotides read TGTGCCAGCAGAAGCTTAACTGGGGCCCAAGAGACCCAGTACTTC.

The rearrangement links TRBV6-8 to TRBJ1-4; D not resolved. Trimming removed 0 bases from V and 3 bases from J, with 11 bases in between. The CDR3 is 16 amino acids. Looked up from germline, CDR1 is MNHGY and CDR2 is SAAAGT. The CDR3 nucleotides are TGTGCCAGCAGTTACTCCATCGGTCTATCTAATGAAAAACTGTTTTTT. It translates to CASSYSIGLSNEKLFF.

In this sample, this clonotype turned up a few times. J is TRBJ2-3 and V is TRBV24-1; 8 bases match TRBD2. After removal of 3 bases from V and 1 base from J, the junction contained 14 bases not matched to a gene. The CDR3 runs to 19 residues. Germline values: CDR1 KGHDR, CDR2 SFDVKD. The CDR3 DNA reads as TGTGCCACCAGTGATCCGCTGGTTACGGGGGGGGGAGGCACAGATACGCAGTATTTT. Translation: CATSDPLVTGGGGTDTQYF.

This clonotype was found many times. This chain uses TRBV3-1 with TRBJ2-3, with a possible D match to TRBD2 (5 bases). Germline CDR1 is LGHDT and CDR2 is YNNKEL (reference sequence). Trimming took 1 base from V and 9 from J, leaving 11 bases between them. This CDR3 region has 13 residues. CDR3 sequence (DNA): TGTGCCAGCAGCCAAGTCGGGGAAGGGACGCAGTATTTT. Translated: CASSQVGEGTQYF.

V and J are TRBV7-9 and TRBJ2-5; D not resolved. This CDR3 spans 13 amino acids. Between the trimmed V and J ends, which lost 1 base and 5 bases, there was a span of 8 bases. In germline, CDR1 is SEHNR, CDR2 FQNEAQ (reference sequence). CDR3 residues: CASSLDVSETQYF. The CDR3 bases are TGTGCCAGCAGCTTAGACGTGTCGGAGACCCAGTACTTC.

The CDR3 here is CASIYGGGTEAFF. CDR3 DNA sequence: TGTGCCAGTATCTATGGCGGGGGGACTGAAGCTTTCTTT. The J gene is TRBJ1-1, the V gene TRBV19; possible D gene TRBD1, 5 bases. Germline V lookup: CDR1 LNHDA, CDR2 SQIVND (reference sequence). The CDR3 has 13 residues. V lost 7 bases and J 5 bases, leaving 14 bases between the germline ends. Filled out from reference TRBV19 and TRBJ1-1, the complete variable domain reads DGGITQSPKYLFRKEGQNVTLSCEQNLNHDAMYWYRQDPGQGLRLIYYSQIVNDFQKGDIAEGYSVSREKKESFPLTVTSAQKNPTAFYLCASIYGGGTEAFFGQGTRLTVV.

This clonotype appeared a few times. This chain connects TRBV15 to TRBJ2-1; D gene ambiguous. Trimming removed 6 bases from V and 9 bases from J, with 21 bases in between. The CDR3 runs 15 residues. CDR1 and CDR2 from the germline V gene are LNHNV and YYDKDF (reference sequence). Written as DNA, the CDR3 is TGTGCCACCAGTCCACTCGGGCAAGCCAAGGGTGAGCAGTTCTTC. It specifies CATSPLGQAKGEQFF.

With regard to this clonotype: The junction shows a germline mismatch at one end, possibly a read error. The chain couples TRBV12-3 or TRBV12-4 to TRBJ2-3, with 9 bases aligning to TRBD1. CDR3 length: 15 amino acids. CDR3 coding DNA: TGTGCCAGCAGTCTAGCCGGGACAGGGTTTAATACGCAGTATTTT. Its protein product is CASSLAGTGFNTQYF.

This clonotype was observed a few times. V usage is TRBV7-8 and J usage is TRBJ1-2; D gene ambiguous. Germline CDR1 and CDR2: SGHVS and FQNEAQ. Trimming took off 6 bases at V and 3 bases at J, with 11 bases between the two ends. The CDR3 covers 13 residues. The CDR3 region is CASSFDVDYGYTF. The CDR3 coding sequence is TGTGCCAGCAGTTTTGATGTCGACTATGGCTACACCTTC.

The rearrangement uses TRBV10-1 and TRBJ2-7; D possibly corresponds to TRBD1 (5 bases). CDR1 is WNHNN and CDR2 is SYGVQD in the germline V gene (reference sequence). The CDR3 has 13 amino acids. Trimming took 0 bases from V and 2 from J, leaving 5 bases between them. The DNA for the CDR3 is TGCGCCAGCAGTGAGTCGGACACCTACGAGCAGTACTTC. Translating gives CASSESDTYEQYF.

Turning to this clonotype: Because the CDR3 is missing its conserved closing phenylalanine or tryptophan, this is likely a read error. The chain links TRBV12-3 or TRBV12-4 to TRBJ2-7, with D perhaps matching TRBD1 (6 bases). Deletions cut 5 bases from V and 2 bases from J, with 13 bases between. The CDR3 is 14 amino acids. CDR3 nucleotides: TGTGCCAGCAGTCCGTTTGAGGGGGCCTACGAGCAGTACTCC. It codes for CASSPFEGAYEQYS.

This clonotype was seen only a few times. The rearrangement links TRBV5-5 to TRBJ2-7, with D uncertain. V was pared by 0 bases and J by 0 bases, with 7 bases between. Germline V gene data show CDR1 as SGHKS and CDR2 as YYEKEE (reference sequence). The CDR3 loop spans 14 amino acids. CDR3 amino acids: CASSLDFFSYEQYF. DNA for the CDR3: TGTGCCAGCAGCTTGGACTTCTTCTCCTACGAGCAGTACTTC.

V is TRBV7-9 and J is TRBJ2-5; D is ambiguous. Between the trimmed V and J ends, which lost 5 bases and 8 bases, there was a span of 9 bases. Germline V lookup: CDR1 SEHNR, CDR2 FQNEAQ (reference sequence). The CDR3 runs 11 residues. The CDR3 loop is CASSPRQTQYF. CDR3 DNA: TGTGCCAGCAGCCCCAGGCAAACCCAGTACTTC.

This clonotype came up a few times. The chain employs TRBV7-3 and TRBJ2-1; D gene uncertain. From germline, CDR1 is SGHTA and CDR2 FQGTGA. There are 15 residues in the CDR3. V lost 3 bases to trimming and J lost 7 bases, with 16 bases between them. The CDR3 DNA sequence: TGTGCCAGCAGCTTCCCTCCGCCAGGAAATAATGAGCAGTTCTTC. It specifies CASSFPPPGNNEQFF.

This clonotype appeared many times. The chain employs TRBV3-1 and TRBJ1-1; no clear D gene. The CDR3 is made up of 14 amino acids. In germline, CDR1 is LGHDT, CDR2 YNNKEL (reference sequence). V lost 2 bases to trimming and J lost 8 bases, with 15 bases between them. The CDR3 DNA sequence: TGTGCCAGCAGCCAACGTACAGCACACTGGGAAGCTTTCTTT. Translated: CASSQRTAHWEAFF.

At least ten counts were recorded for this clonotype. The rearrangement joins TRBV19 to TRBJ1-5, with D possibly TRBD1 on 5 matching bases. CDR1 is LNHDA, CDR2 SQIVND, per germline (reference sequence). Trimming removed 4 bases at V and 0 bases at J, with 10 bases between. The CDR3 consists of 15 residues. The CDR3 loop reads CASSTGGNSNQPQHF. The CDR3 DNA follows: TGTGCCAGTAGTACGGGGGGAAATAGCAATCAGCCCCAGCATTTT.

This clonotype was recorded many times. The gene calls are TRBV18 and TRBJ2-6, with TRBD2 matching over 8 bases. Germline assignment: CDR1 KGHSH and CDR2 LQKENI. With 4 bases clipped from V and 2 bases from J, the junction kept 4 bases outside the gene matches. The length of the CDR3 is 16 residues. As DNA, the CDR3 is TGTGCCAGCTCACGAAGCGGGGGAACTGGGGCCAACGTCCTGACTTTC. Its protein is CASSRSGGTGANVLTF.

This clonotype was observed at least ten times. The chain recombines TRBV2 with TRBJ2-7, with D perhaps assigned TRBD1 or TRBD2 (6 bases each). Germline V gene sequence: CDR1 SNHLY, CDR2 FYNNEI. V was pared by 10 bases and J by 2 bases, with 27 bases between. This CDR3 spans 17 amino acids. The CDR3 sequence: CATTGHTSGEKTYEQYF. DNA for the CDR3: TGTGCCACCACGGGACACACTTCGGGGGAGAAGACCTACGAGCAGTACTTC.